The rows below give T cell receptor beta chains drawn from one sample of a study of blood T cells in healthy people across ages. In TCRdb, the 5' RACE reads were re-called with MiXCR into one record per CDR3 protein. The repertoire holds hundreds of thousands of distinct CDR3 sequences, 25% to 30% seen once, with approximately 14% in the top ten. The source material was blood. The source is a woman at least 80 years old in good health. The CDR3 runs from the conserved cysteine through the conserved F or W. D genes are given only for firm matches. Only some rows state a clone size, as once, few, many or a class for expanded clones.

J gene | D gene | V gene | clone size | CDR3 DNA | CDR3 protein
TRBJ2-7 | NA | TRBV10-3 | NA | TGTGCCACCATGCTAGCGAGCGGAGTCTCCTACGAGCAGTACTTC | CATMLASGVSYEQYF
TRBJ1-2 | NA | TRBV12-3/TRBV12-4 | NA | TGTGCCATCAAACCGGGGGTCTTTGGAGCTAACTATGGCTACACCTTC | CAIKPGVFGANYGYTF
TRBJ2-3 | NA | TRBV9 | NA | TGTGCCAGCAGCGTAGGTCCGTCCAGCACAGATACGCAGTATTTT | CASSVGPSSTDTQYF
TRBJ2-7 | NA | TRBV7-9 | NA | TGTGCCAGCAGCTTCAGAACCGGGACGCCGGACGAGCAGTACTTC | CASSFRTGTPDEQYF
TRBJ2-6 | NA | TRBV7-2 | NA | TGTGCCAGCAGCCCCACAGATTTTTCTGGGGCCAACGTCCTGACTTTC | CASSPTDFSGANVLTF
TRBJ2-1 | TRBD1 | TRBV5-1 | many | TGCGCCAGCAGCTCCGGGACAGGGAATATCAATGAGCAGTTCTTC | CASSSGTGNINEQFF
TRBJ1-1 | NA | TRBV7-6 | many | TGTGCCAGCAGCTCCGGGTCGCGCACTGAAGCTTTCTTT | CASSSGSRTEAFF
TRBJ1-1 | NA | TRBV5-6 | NA | TGTGTCAGCAGCTTGGATCCTATGGTCGGGGGCACTGAAGCTTTCTTT | CVSSLDPMVGGTEAFF
TRBJ1-2 | NA | TRBV4-3 | many | TGCGCCAGCAGCCTTGGTGGGGGGATCTTTCCCTATGGCTACACCTTC | CASSLGGGIFPYGYTF
TRBJ2-3 | NA | TRBV7-3 | NA | TGCGCCAGCAGCCAAGAATTCGCAGATAGCACAGATACGCAGTATTTT | CASSQEFADSTDTQYF
TRBJ2-7 | TRBD2 | TRBV20-1 | NA | TGCAGTGCTAGAGATCCAACCGCGGGGGGAAGCTACGAGCAGTACTTC | CSARDPTAGGSYEQYF
TRBJ1-6 | NA | TRBV5-8 | NA | TGTGCCAGCAGCTTGGACCATGCAGGGCTTCGTTCACCCCTCCACTTT | CASSLDHAGLRSPLHF
TRBJ1-1 | NA | TRBV11-2 | NA | TGTGCCAGCAGCACAACAAAGGATCGTATGAACACTGAAGTTTTCTTT | CASSTTKDRMNTEVFF
TRBJ2-7 | NA | TRBV5-1 | few | TGCGCCAGCAGAGTCAGCAATCTCGGCGAGCAGTACTTC | CASRVSNLGEQYF